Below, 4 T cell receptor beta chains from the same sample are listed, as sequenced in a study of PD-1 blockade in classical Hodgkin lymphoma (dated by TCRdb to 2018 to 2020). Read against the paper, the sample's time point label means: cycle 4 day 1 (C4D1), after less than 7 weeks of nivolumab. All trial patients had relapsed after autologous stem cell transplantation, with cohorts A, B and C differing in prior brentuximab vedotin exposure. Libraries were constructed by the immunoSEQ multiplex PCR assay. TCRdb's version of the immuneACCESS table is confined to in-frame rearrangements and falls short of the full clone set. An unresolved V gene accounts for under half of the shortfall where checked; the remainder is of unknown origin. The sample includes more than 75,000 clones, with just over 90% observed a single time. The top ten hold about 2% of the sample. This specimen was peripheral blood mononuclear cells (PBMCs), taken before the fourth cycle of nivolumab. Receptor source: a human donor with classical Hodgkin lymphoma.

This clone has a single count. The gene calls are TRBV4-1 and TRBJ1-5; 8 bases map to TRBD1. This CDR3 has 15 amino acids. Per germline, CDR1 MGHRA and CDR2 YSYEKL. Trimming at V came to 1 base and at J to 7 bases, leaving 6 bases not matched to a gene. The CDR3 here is CASSQGLQGGQPQHF. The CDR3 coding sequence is TGCGCCAGCAGCCAAGGCTTACAGGGGGGCCAGCCCCAGCATTTT.

CDR3 bases: TGTGCCAGCAGCTCGGCAGGGGGCAATGGCTACACCTTC. Translating it yields CASSSAGGNGYTF. The gene calls are TRBV11-2 and TRBJ1-2, with TRBD1 matching 8 bases. V lost 4 bases to trimming and J lost 6 bases; unmatched junction nucleotides: 4. The CDR3 is 13 residues long. Germline CDR1 reads SGHAT; CDR2 reads FQNNGV.

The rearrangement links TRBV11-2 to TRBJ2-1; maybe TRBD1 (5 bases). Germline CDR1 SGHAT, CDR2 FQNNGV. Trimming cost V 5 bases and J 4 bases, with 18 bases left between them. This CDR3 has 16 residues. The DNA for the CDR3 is TGTGCCAGCAGCGCCCTGCCCCGGACACAATACAATGAGCAGTTCTTC. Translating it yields CASSALPRTQYNEQFF. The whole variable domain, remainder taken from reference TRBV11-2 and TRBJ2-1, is EAGVAQSPRYKIIEKRQSVAFWCNPISGHATLYWYQQILGQGPKLLIQFQNNGVVDDSQLPKDRFSAERLKGVDSTLKIQPAKLEDSAVYLCASSALPRTQYNEQFFGPGTRLTVL.

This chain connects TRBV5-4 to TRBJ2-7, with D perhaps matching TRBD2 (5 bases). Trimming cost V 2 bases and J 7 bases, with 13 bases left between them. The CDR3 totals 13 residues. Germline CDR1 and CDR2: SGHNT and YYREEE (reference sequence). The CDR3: CASSLYFPGEQYF. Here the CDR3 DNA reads TGTGCCAGCAGCTTATATTTCCCGGGGGAGCAGTACTTC.